This T cell receptor beta chain comes out of a study of blood T cell repertoires in COVID-19. In the study overall: PBMCs, B-cell-depleted T cells, or T cells were the source of the cDNA or gDNA that made up the material.

Repertoires were generated with immunoSEQ multiplex PCR, while TCRdb's copy carries only in-frame clones and drops some. This table has about 75,000 clones, 87% appearing once. Trimming cost V 0 bases and J 8 bases, with 17 bases left between them. The germline V gene encodes CDR1 SGHNT and CDR2 YYREEE (reference sequence). This CDR3 is 15 amino acids long. The sequenced material came from peripheral blood. V is TRBV5-4 and J is TRBJ1-2; the D gene is possibly TRBD1 (5 bases). The TCR originated in a woman aged 50 to 60 with acute or convalescent COVID-19. CDR3 loop: CASSLANLGARGYTF. The CDR3, as DNA: TGTGCCAGCAGCTTGGCGAATTTAGGGGCGCGAGGCTACACCTTC. Looking up the rest from reference TRBV5-4 and TRBJ1-2 gives the full variable domain: ETGVTQSPTHLIKTRGQQVTLRCSSQSGHNTVSWYQQALGQGPQFIFQYYREEENGRGNFPPRFSGLQFPNYSSELNVNALELDDSALYLCASSLANLGARGYTFGSGTRLTVV.